Shown below are 2 T cell receptor beta chains from a single sample sequenced in a study of T cells generated in artificial thymic organoids. Separate semi-nested PCRs amplified TCRalpha and TCRbeta libraries using constant-region reverse primers in TRAC or TRBC. Each CDR3 protein gets one entry after TCRdb re-called the 5' RACE reads with MiXCR. In the table there are 7,000 to 10,000 distinct CDR3 sequences, around 19% of which are singletons. The sequencing sample was made of naive CD8+ T cells from the thymus. Subset: CD3+TCRalphabeta+CD8SP T cells; for blood, CD45RO-CCR7+ naive CD8+ T cells. These receptors originate from a human donor who gave cord blood stem cells for thymic organoid culture, a cardiac surgery patient who gave postnatal thymus, or a blood donor (not recorded which).

The rearrangement joins TRBV4-2 to TRBJ2-5, with 7 bases lining up with TRBD2. Germline V CDR1 and CDR2: LGHNA, YNFKEQ. This CDR3 region has 16 residues. Losses at the gene ends were 3 bases for V and 5 bases for J; bases not matched to a gene: 12. The CDR3 DNA sequence: TGTGCCAGCAGCCAGGAAGGGACTACAACGGGGGAGACCCAGTACTTC. As protein: CASSQEGTTTGETQYF.

This clonotype is labeled as medium-sized. The rearrangement uses TRBV24-1 and TRBJ2-3, with 9 nucleotides matching TRBD1. The CDR3 sequence is 14 residues long. Germline CDR1 and CDR2: KGHDR and SFDVKD. Trimming at V came to 5 bases and at J to 4 bases, leaving 3 bases not matched to a gene. This CDR3 reads CATSGRTGADTQYF. DNA of the CDR3: TGTGCCACCAGTGGCCGGACAGGGGCAGATACGCAGTATTTT.